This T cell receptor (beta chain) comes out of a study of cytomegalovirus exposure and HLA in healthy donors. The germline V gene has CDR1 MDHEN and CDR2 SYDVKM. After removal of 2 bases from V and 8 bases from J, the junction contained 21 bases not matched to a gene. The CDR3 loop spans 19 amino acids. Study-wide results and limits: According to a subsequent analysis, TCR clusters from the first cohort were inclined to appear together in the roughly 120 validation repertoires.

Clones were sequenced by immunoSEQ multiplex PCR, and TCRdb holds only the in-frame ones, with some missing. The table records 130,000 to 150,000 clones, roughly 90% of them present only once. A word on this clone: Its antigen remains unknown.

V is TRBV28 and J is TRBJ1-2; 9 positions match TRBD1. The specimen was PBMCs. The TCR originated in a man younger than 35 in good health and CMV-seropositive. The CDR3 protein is CASSLGLGPLQGARGGYTF. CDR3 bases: TGTGCCAGCAGTTTAGGTCTCGGGCCTCTACAGGGGGCCCGGGGAGGCTACACCTTC.